This TCR beta chain stems from a study of blood T cell repertoires in COVID-19. With 2 bases clipped from V and 4 bases from J, the junction kept 5 bases outside the gene matches. The CDR3 consists of 15 residues. Germline CDR1 is SGHVS and CDR2 is FQNEAQ. In the authors' workflow: Cell counts per sample came from amplifying reference gene primers. TCRdb's table, derived via immunoSEQ multiplex PCR, lists solely in-frame clones and lacks some. V and J calls and clone size are copied from that table; D and trimming were computed from the DNA. The data hold some 45,000 clones, with roughly 90% observed a single time.

V and J are TRBV7-8 and TRBJ1-5, with 7 bases identical to TRBD1. This sequence was found in a man in his 60s with active COVID-19. Source material: peripheral blood. DNA of the CDR3: TGTGCCAGCAGCTTACTGAGACAGGGTAATCAGCCCCAGCATTTT. The encoded protein is CASSLLRQGNQPQHF.